A selection of T cell receptor beta chains follows, all from one sample in a study of cytomegalovirus exposure and HLA in healthy donors. The data were produced by immunoSEQ multiplex PCR, yet TCRdb's version contains in-frame clones alone and is incomplete. The table records approximately 150,000 clones, 81% of them present only once. The specimen sequenced was PBMCs. These receptors all come from a woman aged 18-29 years in good health and CMV-seropositive. The CDR3 runs from the conserved cysteine through the conserved F or W. D genes are given only for firm matches. Clone size appears in some rows only: once, few, many, or a class for an expanded clone.

V	J	size	D	DNA	CDR3
TRBV2	TRBJ2-7	-	-	TGTGCCAGCAGTTACAAGAACGAGCAGTACTTC	CASSYKNEQYF
TRBV14	TRBJ1-6	-	TRBD1	TGTGCCAGCAGCCAAGTACAGGGGAGATCACCCCTCCACTTT	CASSQVQGRSPLHF
TRBV29-1	TRBJ2-7	-	-	TGCAGCGTTGTCGGGGGTTCGGGGTCCTACGAGCAGTACTTC	CSVVGGSGSYEQYF
TRBV2	TRBJ2-5	-	-	TGTGCCAGCAGTGAGCGAGAGACCCAGTACTTC	CASSERETQYF
TRBV5-1	TRBJ2-7	-	TRBD2	TGCGCCAGCAGCTTGGGGTTAGCGGGGAGCTCCTACGAGCAGTACTTC	CASSLGLAGSSYEQYF
TRBV6-1	TRBJ1-1	-	-	TGTGCCAGCAGTGAAAGGCCGGTGGAGGCTTTCTTT	CASSERPVEAFF
TRBV7-9	TRBJ2-1	-	-	TGTGCCAGCAGCTCCAATCTTGGAGCGTCGGGCAATGAGCAGTTCTTC	CASSSNLGASGNEQFF
TRBV5-6	TRBJ2-7	-	-	TGTGCCGGGAGTCGGGGGGCGAGCTCCTACGAGCAGTACTTC	CAGSRGASSYEQYF
TRBV10-1	TRBJ1-2	-	TRBD1	TGCGCCAGCAGTGAGCTGCCCGGGACAGGGGCCGCTGGCTACACCTTC	CASSELPGTGAAGYTF
TRBV7-3	TRBJ2-1	-	-	TGTGCCAGCAGCCCCGATAGACAGCCCAATGAGCAGTTCTTC	CASSPDRQPNEQFF
TRBV7-6	TRBJ1-1	-	TRBD1	TGTGCCAGCAGCAATAGACAGGGGGGCACTGAAGCTTTCTTT	CASSNRQGGTEAFF
TRBV11-1	TRBJ2-2	few	-	TGTGCCAGCAGCATTACAGGGTCCGGGGAGCTGTTTTTT	CASSITGSGELFF
TRBV11-3	TRBJ2-5	-	-	TGTGCCAGCAGCTTAGCACCCGGAGAGACCCAGTACTTC	CASSLAPGETQYF
TRBV4-1	TRBJ1-1	-	-	TGCGCCAGCAGCCAGGGTACCGGGACAAGGAACACTGAAGCTTTCTTT	CASSQGTGTRNTEAFF
TRBV2	TRBJ2-2	-	-	TGTGCCAGCAGTGTGGTAGCGGTCGGGGAGCTGTTTTTT	CASSVVAVGELFF
TRBV2	TRBJ2-1	-	TRBD2	TGTGCCAGCAGGGGGTTGCGGGGGGTATCATACAATGAGCAGTTCTTC	CASRGLRGVSYNEQFF
TRBV11-2	TRBJ1-6	-	TRBD1	TGTGCCAGCAGCCCTGTAGGACAGGGCAATTCACCCCTCCACTTT	CASSPVGQGNSPLHF
TRBV5-6	TRBJ1-2	-	TRBD1	TGTGCCAGCAGCTTCCCGGGACAGGGGTACTATGGCTACACCTTC	CASSFPGQGYYGYTF
TRBV25-1	TRBJ2-1	-	-	TGTGCCAGCAGTGACCAGGGGTTGTACAATGAGCAGTTCTTC	CASSDQGLYNEQFF
TRBV4-1	TRBJ1-1	-	TRBD1	TGCGCCAGCAGCCAAGAGGGACAGGGGAGTACTGAAGCTTTCTTT	CASSQEGQGSTEAFF
TRBV5-1	TRBJ2-5	-	TRBD2	TGCGCCAGCAGCTTGGTAGGGATCAGCGGGGGGGCTGGAGAGACCCAGTACTTC	CASSLVGISGGAGETQYF
TRBV30	TRBJ1-6	once	-	TGTGCCTGGAGTGTTTATAGGGAGGTTGGATCACCCCTCCACTTT	CAWSVYREVGSPLHF
TRBV5-4	TRBJ1-3	once	-	TGTGCCAGCAGCTTGGCAGGGGTGGGAGGAAACACCATATATTTT	CASSLAGVGGNTIYF
TRBV7-2	TRBJ2-1	-	TRBD2	TGTGCCAGCAGCCCATCCGGACTAGCTTTTTTCTATGAGCAGTTCTTC	CASSPSGLAFFYEQFF
TRBV5-4	TRBJ2-7	few	-	TGTGCCAGCAGCTCCCCGACCTCTAGGAGGCAGTACTTC	CASSSPTSRRQYF
TRBV27	TRBJ2-1	-	TRBD2	TGTGCCAGCAGTTTGCTAGCGGGGGGTCCTGGCAATGAGCAGTTCTTC	CASSLLAGGPGNEQFF
TRBV18	TRBJ1-5	-	TRBD1	TGTGCCAGCTCACAAGGACAGGGCAATCAGCCCCAGCATTTT	CASSQGQGNQPQHF
TRBV7-9	TRBJ2-5	-	-	TGTGCCAGCAGCTTGCTAGGGGGTCAAGAGACCCAGTACTTC	CASSLLGGQETQYF
TRBV29-1	TRBJ2-5	-	TRBD2	TGCAGCGTCGGGGGGGCCCGGGAGACCCAGTACTTC	CSVGGARETQYF
TRBV2	TRBJ2-7	-	TRBD2	TGTGCCAGCAGTGATGTTAGCGGGGGGGTCTACGAGCAGTACTTC	CASSDVSGGVYEQYF
TRBV27	TRBJ2-3	-	-	TGTGCCAGCAGTTCACGGGTGGGGTCAGGGGATACGCAGTATTTT	CASSSRVGSGDTQYF
TRBV19	TRBJ1-5	-	-	TGTGCCAGTACTCCCAGGGGAAGCGGCAATCAGCCCCAGCATTTT	CASTPRGSGNQPQHF
TRBV5-6	TRBJ1-1	-	-	TGTGCCAGCATCGGGGGACGGCTGAACACTGAAGCTTTCTTT	CASIGGRLNTEAFF
TRBV2	TRBJ2-7	few	-	TGTGCCAGCACACGTTTCCAGGGTGGGTCCTACGAGCAGTACTTC	CASTRFQGGSYEQYF
TRBV11-2	TRBJ2-3	-	TRBD2	TGTGCCAGCAGTTCTAGCGGGGCTAGCACAGATACGCAGTATTTT	CASSSSGASTDTQYF
TRBV5-8	TRBJ1-2	-	-	TGTGCCAGCAGCTTGGTCCAGGGATCCTATGGCTACACCTTC	CASSLVQGSYGYTF
TRBV27	TRBJ2-1	-	-	TGTGCCAGCAGCCTAGGCACTACCTACAATGAGCAGTTCTTC	CASSLGTTYNEQFF
TRBV28	TRBJ2-7	-	-	TGTGCCAGCAGCAACCCAGCGACAGACACCGCGATATACGAGCAGTACTTC	CASSNPATDTAIYEQYF
TRBV4-3	TRBJ1-4	-	-	TGCGCCAGCAGCCAAGAGCCAGGAATCAATGAAAAACTGTTTTTT	CASSQEPGINEKLFF
TRBV11-2	TRBJ1-6	once	TRBD1	TGTGCCAGCAGCTTGGGGACAGGACCGGGAAATTCACCCCTCCACTTT	CASSLGTGPGNSPLHF
TRBV7-2	TRBJ2-7	-	-	TGTGCCAGCAGCTTATTGGTCGGAGCCTACGAGCAGTACTTC	CASSLLVGAYEQYF
TRBV5-1	TRBJ1-2	-	TRBD1	TGCGCCAGCAGCACCCGACAGGGAAGCCCTTATGGCTACACCTTC	CASSTRQGSPYGYTF
TRBV4-1	TRBJ1-1	-	-	TGCGCCAGCAGCCAAGGGCACATGAACACTGAAGCTTTCTTT	CASSQGHMNTEAFF
TRBV9	TRBJ1-6	-	-	TGTGCCAGCAGCCCCCACGGGCGGGTTGGTAATTCACCCCTCCACTTT	CASSPHGRVGNSPLHF
TRBV7-8	TRBJ2-6	-	TRBD2	TGTGCCAGCAGCTTGACTAGCGGGGCGAACTCTGGGGCCAACGTCCTGACTTTC	CASSLTSGANSGANVLTF
TRBV28	TRBJ1-6	-	-	TGTGCCAGCAGTTCACAGGCCTTCGGACGCCTCTATAATTCACCCCTCCACTTT	CASSSQAFGRLYNSPLHF
TRBV15	TRBJ2-5	-	-	TGTGCCACCAGCAGACCCTCAGGACAGTTCCAAGAGACCCAGTACTTC	CATSRPSGQFQETQYF
TRBV19	TRBJ2-5	once	TRBD2	TGTGCCAGTAGTACCCGGGTTAGCGGGGGGGCCGGGTTTGTAGAGACCCAGTACTTC	CASSTRVSGGAGFVETQYF
TRBV27	TRBJ1-6	-	-	TGTGCCAGCAGTCCTTCTCGACGGGTCAATTCACCCCTCCACTTT	CASSPSRRVNSPLHF
TRBV21-1	TRBJ1-1	-	-	TGTGCCAGCAGCTATACAGGGGGAAGAAGCACTGAAGCTTTCTTT	CASSYTGGRSTEAFF
TRBV5-5	TRBJ2-7	-	-	TGTGCCAGCAGCTTGGATAAGCAGTACTTC	CASSLDKQYF
TRBV13	TRBJ1-6	-	TRBD1	TGTGCCAGCAGCCCCCGGACAGGGGAACTCTATAATTCACCCCTCCACTTT	CASSPRTGELYNSPLHF
TRBV19	TRBJ1-5	-	TRBD1	TGTGCCAGTAATGGACGGACAGGGGATGTGACGGACAATCAGCCCCAGCATTTT	CASNGRTGDVTDNQPQHF
TRBV2	TRBJ2-7	-	TRBD1	TGTGCCAGCAGTAACCAGGGGGCGTTCTACGAGCAGTACTTC	CASSNQGAFYEQYF